Below, one T cell receptor beta chain is given with its context. Its antigen remains unidentified. Trimming stripped 4 bases from V and 7 bases from J, with 17 bases between. The CDR3 has 15 residues. CDR1 is MGHRA and CDR2 is YSYEKL in the germline V gene. MiXCR, run by TCRdb on the 5' RACE reads, gives a single entry per CDR3 protein. The repertoire holds about 430,000 distinct CDR3 sequences, with 20% to 25% as singletons. This record belongs to a study of T-cell memory formation after mild COVID-19. Study-wide results and limits: Mainly CM and EM harbored the contracting CD4+ clones; mainly EMRA harbored the CD8+ ones. Second-wave clones with a day 37 peak had unconfirmed SARS-CoV-2 specificity.

Material: PBMCs or a T cell subset sorted from them (not recorded which). The sequence derives from an adult woman who had mild COVID-19 (a few samples of this study predate the infection). Cell type and time point are not known. V usage is TRBV4-1 and J usage is TRBJ2-1; no clear D gene. The DNA of the CDR3 is TGCGCCAGCAGCCCGGTCCCCAATTCACCTAATGAGCAGTTCTTC. Translation: CASSPVPNSPNEQFF.